These 5 T cell receptor beta chains came from one sample sequenced in a study of T cell responses to AZD1222 COVID-19 vaccine. Some clones are missing from TCRdb's copy, which holds only in-frame ones; the method was immunoSEQ multiplex PCR. The sample consists of 140,000 to 150,000 clones, 91% of them appearing once. This specimen was peripheral blood, taken 28 days after the second AZD1222 dose. The receptors derive from an adult who received the AZD1222 COVID-19 vaccine.

The J gene is TRBJ2-1, the V gene TRBV6-5; D not certain. The germline gives CDR1 MNHEY, CDR2 SVGAGI. The V and J ends lost 2 bases and 7 bases respectively, with 3 bases between them. This CDR3 is 11 amino acids long. CDR3 loop: CASSYRNEQFF. CDR3 DNA: TGTGCCAGCAGTTACCGGAATGAGCAGTTCTTC.

The chain couples TRBV23-1 to TRBJ2-1; the D is unclear. TRBV23-1 is classed as an ORF, of uncertain function. This CDR3 is 16 amino acids long. Trimming took 8 bases from V and 0 from J, leaving 17 bases between them. The DNA of the CDR3 is TGCGCCAGCCTGTCTGAAGACGGCAGCTCCTACAATGAGCAGTTCTTC. Protein product: CASLSEDGSSYNEQFF.

Turning to this clone: The sample carries other DNA sequences with the same CDR3. For the CDR3, the DNA is TGTGCCAGTAGTAGTACAGGGAACACTGAAGCTTTCTTT. Its protein is CASSSTGNTEAFF. This chain links TRBV19 with TRBJ1-1; D may be TRBD1 (5 bases). The CDR3 contains 13 residues. Germline V gives CDR1 LNHDA, CDR2 SQIVND (reference sequence). Deletions cut 4 bases from V and 1 base from J, with 7 bases between.

V is TRBV9 and J is TRBJ2-3, with 7 nucleotides matching TRBD2. The germline V gene encodes CDR1 SGDLS and CDR2 YYNGEE. The J segment lost 4 bases and the V segment lost 2 bases, leaving 10 bases of the junction unmatched. The CDR3 loop spans 16 amino acids. CDR3 sequence (DNA): TGTGCCAGCAGCGTCGGCGGTGCGGGAGCGCCAGATACGCAGTATTTT. Translation: CASSVGGAGAPDTQYF. The whole variable domain, filled in from reference TRBV9 and TRBJ2-3, reads DSGVTQTPKHLITATGQRVTLRCSPRSGDLSVYWYQQSLDQGLQFLIQYYNGEERAKGNILERFSAQQFPDLHSELNLSSLELGDSALYFCASSVGGAGAPDTQYFGPGTRLTVL.

The CDR3 spells CASSSDGRSEGYTF. The CDR3, as DNA: TGCGCCAGCAGCTCGGACGGACGGTCAGAAGGCTACACCTTC. This chain connects TRBV5-1 to TRBJ1-2; D is uncertain. The V gene's germline CDR1 is SGHRS and CDR2 YFSETQ. The V end was cut by 3 bases, the J end by 8 bases, with 17 bases between. This CDR3 contains 14 residues.